These T cell receptor beta chains were read from a single sample in a study of cytomegalovirus exposure and HLA in healthy donors. Here immunoSEQ multiplex PCR was the method, and the copy in TCRdb shows in-frame clones only, minus some. The sample contains 110,000 to 150,000 clones, 70% of which appear only once. The sequenced material came from PBMCs. These receptors originate from a woman aged 55-69 years in good health and CMV-seropositive. Both conserved end residues are part of each CDR3. A D gene is named only where the DNA matches it firmly.

v_gene,j_gene,d_gene,CDR3aa,CDR3nt
TRBV27,TRBJ2-1,NA,CASRPPGLNNEQFF,TGTGCCAGCAGGCCTCCGGGACTTAACAATGAGCAGTTCTTC
TRBV5-1,TRBJ1-1,NA,CASSWDSSPNTEAFF,TGCGCCAGCAGCTGGGACTCTTCCCCCAACACTGAAGCTTTCTTT
TRBV28,TRBJ2-7,TRBD2,CASSSPSGRSYEQYF,TGTGCCAGCAGTTCGCCTAGCGGGAGGTCCTACGAGCAGTACTTC
TRBV5-4,TRBJ2-5,TRBD1,CASSLGSATGQETQYF,TGTGCCAGCAGCCTTGGATCGGCGACAGGGCAAGAGACCCAGTACTTC
TRBV11-2,TRBJ2-2,TRBD1,CASSLPYRGVTGELFF,TGTGCCAGCAGCTTACCCTACAGGGGGGTCACCGGGGAGCTGTTTTTT
TRBV6-5,TRBJ1-3,NA,CASSRQSGNTIYF,TGTGCCAGCAGCCGACAGTCTGGAAACACCATATATTTT
TRBV6-5,TRBJ2-1,TRBD1,CASSLGTDNEQFF,TGTGCCAGCAGCCTAGGGACAGACAATGAGCAGTTCTTC
TRBV19,TRBJ1-1,TRBD1,CASTALPGQGHTEAFF,TGTGCCAGTACCGCCTTACCGGGACAGGGGCACACTGAAGCTTTCTTT
TRBV2,TRBJ2-1,TRBD2,CASSEGGRGRNEQFF,TGTGCCAGCAGTGAGGGCGGGAGGGGGCGAAATGAGCAGTTCTTC
TRBV5-1,TRBJ1-1,NA,CASSIRVTEAFF,TGCGCCAGCAGCATCAGGGTGACTGAAGCTTTCTTT
TRBV10-3,TRBJ1-1,NA,CAITTGGVGTEAFF,TGTGCCATCACGACGGGGGGCGTAGGGACTGAAGCTTTCTTT
TRBV29-1,TRBJ1-1,NA,CSVLEGRTEAFF,TGCAGCGTGCTGGAGGGCCGCACTGAAGCTTTCTTT
TRBV2,TRBJ1-3,NA,CASSSGTLSGNTIYF,TGTGCCAGCAGCTCGGGGACACTCTCTGGAAACACCATATATTTT